The present entry profiles one TCR beta chain with its context. What it binds is unknown. This entry belongs to a study of OX40 agonist ivuxolimab in advanced cancers. Overall study context: Patients receiving dose escalation had hepatocellular carcinoma, melanoma, renal cell or head and neck cancer. Around 40% of patients had received prior checkpoint inhibitor therapy.

The data were produced by immunoSEQ multiplex PCR, yet TCRdb's version contains in-frame clones alone and is incomplete. This sample carries 80,000 or so clones, roughly 80% of them seen once, and the ten largest clones take more than 1.5%. Germline CDR1 reads MNHNS; CDR2 reads SASEGT. The length of the CDR3 is 17 residues. Trimming removed 2 bases from V and 2 bases from J; junction bases left unmatched: 11. Study-level findings and limits: CD4+ and CD8+ T cells in blood underwent clonal expansion by week 6 at 0.1 to 3.0 mg/kg. Partly responding patients at 0.1-3.0 mg/kg showed some of the smallest clonal expansion.

Sequenced here: CD4+ or CD8+ T cells sorted from blood, sampled in a trial of the OX40 agonist ivuxolimab. This receptor was obtained from an adult with an advanced solid tumor such as melanoma, head and neck, liver or kidney cancer. J is TRBJ1-1 and V is TRBV6-1; 7 bases align to TRBD1. Here the CDR3 reads CASSESRFGTVNTEAFF. CDR3 DNA sequence: TGTGCCAGCAGTGAAAGTCGTTTTGGGACAGTCAACACTGAAGCTTTCTTT.